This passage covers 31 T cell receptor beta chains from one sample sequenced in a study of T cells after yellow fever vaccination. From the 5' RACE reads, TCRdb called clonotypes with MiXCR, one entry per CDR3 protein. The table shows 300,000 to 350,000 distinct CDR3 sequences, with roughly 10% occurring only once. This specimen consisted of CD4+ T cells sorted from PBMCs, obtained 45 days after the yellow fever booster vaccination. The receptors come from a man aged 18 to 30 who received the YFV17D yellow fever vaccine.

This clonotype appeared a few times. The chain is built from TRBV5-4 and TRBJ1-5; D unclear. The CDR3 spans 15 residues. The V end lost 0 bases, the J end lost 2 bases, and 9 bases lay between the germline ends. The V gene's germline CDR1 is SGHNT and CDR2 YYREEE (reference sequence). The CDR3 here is CASSLAGNGNQPQHF. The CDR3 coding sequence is TGTGCCAGCAGCTTGGCGGGGAACGGCAATCAGCCCCAGCATTTT.

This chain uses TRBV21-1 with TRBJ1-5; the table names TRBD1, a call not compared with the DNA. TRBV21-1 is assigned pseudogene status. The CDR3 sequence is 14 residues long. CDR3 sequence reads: CASSKARGSQPQHF. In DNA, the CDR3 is TGTGCCAGCAGCAAAGCGAGGGGGAGCCAGCCCCAGCATTTT.

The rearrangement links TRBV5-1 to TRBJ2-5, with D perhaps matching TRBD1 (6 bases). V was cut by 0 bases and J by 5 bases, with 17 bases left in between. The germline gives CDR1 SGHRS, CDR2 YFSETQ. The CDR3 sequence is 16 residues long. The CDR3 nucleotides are TGCGCCAGCAGCTTGGAGGGCAGGGGAGCAAGTGAGACCCAGTACTTC. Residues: CASSLEGRGASETQYF.

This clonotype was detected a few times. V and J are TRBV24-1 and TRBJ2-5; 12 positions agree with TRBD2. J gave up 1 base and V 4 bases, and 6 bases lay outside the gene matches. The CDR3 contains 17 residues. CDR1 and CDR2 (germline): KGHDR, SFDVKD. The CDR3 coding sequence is TGTGCCACCAGTGACCGGACTAGCGGGGCGATCCAAGAGACCCAGTACTTC. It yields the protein CATSDRTSGAIQETQYF.

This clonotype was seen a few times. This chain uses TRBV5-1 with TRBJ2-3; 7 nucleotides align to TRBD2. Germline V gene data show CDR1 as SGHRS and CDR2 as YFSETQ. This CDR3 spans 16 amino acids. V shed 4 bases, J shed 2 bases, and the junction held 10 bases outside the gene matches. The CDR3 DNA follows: TGCGCCAGCAGCGCGGGGGTTGCGGGGATCACAGATACGCAGTATTTT. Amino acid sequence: CASSAGVAGITDTQYF.

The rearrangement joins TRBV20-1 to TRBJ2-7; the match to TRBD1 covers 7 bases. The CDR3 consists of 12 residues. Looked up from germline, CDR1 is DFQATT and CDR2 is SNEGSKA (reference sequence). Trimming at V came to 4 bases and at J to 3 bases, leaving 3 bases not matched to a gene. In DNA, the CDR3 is TGCAGTGCTATTCGGGACAGCTACGAGCAGTACGTC. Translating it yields CSAIRDSYEQYV.

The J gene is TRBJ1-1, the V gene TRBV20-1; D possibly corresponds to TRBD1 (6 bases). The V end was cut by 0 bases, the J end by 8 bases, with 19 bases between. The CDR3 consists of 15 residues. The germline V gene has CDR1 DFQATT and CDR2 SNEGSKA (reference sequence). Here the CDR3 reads CSARDRGTGRLEAFF. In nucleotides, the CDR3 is TGCAGTGCTAGAGATAGGGGGACGGGACGCCTGGAAGCTTTCTTT.

CDR3 sequence (DNA): TGCGCCAGCAGCCCTGGGGGTTACACTGAAGCTTTCTTT. As protein: CASSPGGYTEAFF. The V gene is TRBV5-1, the J gene TRBJ1-1; a possible D gene is TRBD1 (5 bases). Trimming pared 4 bases from V and 3 bases from J, leaving 10 bases between. The germline gives CDR1 SGHRS, CDR2 YFSETQ. This CDR3 spans 13 amino acids.

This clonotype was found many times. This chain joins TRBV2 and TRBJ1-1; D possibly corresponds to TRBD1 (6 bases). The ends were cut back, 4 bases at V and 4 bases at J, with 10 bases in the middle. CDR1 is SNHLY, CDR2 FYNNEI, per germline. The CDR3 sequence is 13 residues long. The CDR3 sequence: CASSGGPGTEAFF. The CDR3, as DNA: TGTGCCAGCAGTGGGGGGCCAGGCACTGAAGCTTTCTTT.

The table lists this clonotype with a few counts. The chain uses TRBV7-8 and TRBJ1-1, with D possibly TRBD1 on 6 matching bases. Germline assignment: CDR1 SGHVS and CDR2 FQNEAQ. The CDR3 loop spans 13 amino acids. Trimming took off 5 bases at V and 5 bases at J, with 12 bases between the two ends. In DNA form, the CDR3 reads TGTGCCAGCAGCGGCGCCAGGGGAACTGAAGCTTTCTTT. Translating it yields CASSGARGTEAFF. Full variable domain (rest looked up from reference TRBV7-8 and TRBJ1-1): GAGVSQSPRYKVAKRGQDVALRCDPISGHVSLFWYQQALGQGPEFLTYFQNEAQLDKSGLPSDRFFAERPEGSVSTLKIQRTQQEDSAVYLCASSGARGTEAFFGQGTRLTVV.

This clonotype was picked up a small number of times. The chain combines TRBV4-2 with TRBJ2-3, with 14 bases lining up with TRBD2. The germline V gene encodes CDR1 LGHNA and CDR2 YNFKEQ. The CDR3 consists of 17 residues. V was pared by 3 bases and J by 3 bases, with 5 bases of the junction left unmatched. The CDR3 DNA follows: TGTGCCAGCAGCCAGGTGGGGACTAGCGGGGGAACAGATACGCAGTATTTT. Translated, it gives CASSQVGTSGGTDTQYF.

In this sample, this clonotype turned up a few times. The CDR3 sequence is CASSEFYSDEKLFF. In DNA, the CDR3 is TGTGCCAGCAGTGAATTTTACAGTGATGAAAAACTGTTTTTT. The V call is TRBV25-1, the J call TRBJ1-4; D remains ambiguous. Germline CDR1 is MGHDK and CDR2 is SYGVNS. The CDR3 totals 14 residues. V was trimmed by 1 base and J by 6 bases, leaving 9 bases between them.

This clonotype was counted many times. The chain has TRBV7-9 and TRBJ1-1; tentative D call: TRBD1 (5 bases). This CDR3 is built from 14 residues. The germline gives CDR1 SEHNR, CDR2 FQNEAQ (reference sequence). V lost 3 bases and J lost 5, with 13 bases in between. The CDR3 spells CASSLQGEGTEAFF. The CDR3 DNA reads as TGTGCCAGCAGCTTGCAGGGAGAGGGGACTGAAGCTTTCTTT.

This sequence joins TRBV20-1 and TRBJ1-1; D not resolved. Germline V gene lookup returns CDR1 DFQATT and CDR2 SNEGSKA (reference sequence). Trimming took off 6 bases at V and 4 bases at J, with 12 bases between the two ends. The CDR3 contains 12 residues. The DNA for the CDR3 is TGCAGTGCCGGGCATGGTTCCACTGAAGCTTTCTTT. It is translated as CSAGHGSTEAFF.

The CDR3: CASSRILYEQYF. The CDR3, as DNA: TGTGCCAGCAGTAGGATCCTCTACGAGCAGTACTTC. The chain recombines TRBV6-2 or TRBV6-3 with TRBJ2-7; D gene ambiguous. V dropped 5 bases and J dropped 3 bases, with 8 bases sitting between them. Germline V CDR1 and CDR2: MNHEY, SVGEGT. CDR3 length: 12 residues.

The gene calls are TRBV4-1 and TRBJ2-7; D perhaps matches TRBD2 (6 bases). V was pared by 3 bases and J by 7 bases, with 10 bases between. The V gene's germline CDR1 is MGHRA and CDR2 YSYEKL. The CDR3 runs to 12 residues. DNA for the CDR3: TGCGCCAGCAGCCAGCCCCGGGGGGAGCAGTACTTC. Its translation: CASSQPRGEQYF.

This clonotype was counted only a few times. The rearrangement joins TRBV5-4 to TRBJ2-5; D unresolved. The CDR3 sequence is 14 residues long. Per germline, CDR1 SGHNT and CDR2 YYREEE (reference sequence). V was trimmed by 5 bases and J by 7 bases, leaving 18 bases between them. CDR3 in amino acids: CASRPQTLSGTQYF. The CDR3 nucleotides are TGTGCCAGCAGACCCCAGACTCTTTCGGGGACCCAGTACTTC.

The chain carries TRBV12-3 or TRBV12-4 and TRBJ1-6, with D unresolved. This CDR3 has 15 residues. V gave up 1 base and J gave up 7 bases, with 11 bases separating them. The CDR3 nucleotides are TGTGCCAGCAGTTTAGGGGGTTTGCGAAATTCACCCCTCCACTTT. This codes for CASSLGGLRNSPLHF.

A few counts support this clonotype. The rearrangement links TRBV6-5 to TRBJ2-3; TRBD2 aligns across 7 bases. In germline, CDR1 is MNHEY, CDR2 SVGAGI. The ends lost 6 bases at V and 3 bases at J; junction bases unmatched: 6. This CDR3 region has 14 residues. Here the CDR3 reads CASRLSGETDTQYF. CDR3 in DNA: TGTGCCAGCAGATTAAGCGGGGAGACAGATACGCAGTATTTT.

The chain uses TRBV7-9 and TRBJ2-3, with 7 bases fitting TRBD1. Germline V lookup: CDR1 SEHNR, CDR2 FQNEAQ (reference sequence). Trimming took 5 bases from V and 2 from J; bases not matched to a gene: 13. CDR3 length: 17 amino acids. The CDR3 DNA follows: TGTGCCAGCAGCGCGAAATGGGACAGAAGATTCACAGATACGCAGTATTTT. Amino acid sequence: CASSAKWDRRFTDTQYF.

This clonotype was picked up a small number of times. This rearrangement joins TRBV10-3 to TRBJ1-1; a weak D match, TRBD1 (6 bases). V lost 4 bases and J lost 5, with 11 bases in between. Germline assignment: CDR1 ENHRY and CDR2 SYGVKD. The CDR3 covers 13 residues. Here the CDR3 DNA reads TGTGCCATCAGTGGGGGGGCGACGACTGAAGCTTTCTTT. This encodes CAISGGATTEAFF.

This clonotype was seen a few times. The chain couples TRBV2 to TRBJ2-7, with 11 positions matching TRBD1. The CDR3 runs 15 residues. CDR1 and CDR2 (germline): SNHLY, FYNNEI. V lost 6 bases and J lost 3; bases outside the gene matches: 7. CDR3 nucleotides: TGTGCCAGCAGCGCCGCCGGGACAGGGGGCTACGAGCAGTACTTC. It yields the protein CASSAAGTGGYEQYF.

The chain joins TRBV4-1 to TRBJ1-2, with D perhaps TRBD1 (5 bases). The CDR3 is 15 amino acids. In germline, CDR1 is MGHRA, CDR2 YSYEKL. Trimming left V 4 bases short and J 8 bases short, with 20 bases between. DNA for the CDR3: TGCGCCAGCAGCCTAACAGGACTCACTAGTGGAGGCTACACCTTC. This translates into CASSLTGLTSGGYTF.

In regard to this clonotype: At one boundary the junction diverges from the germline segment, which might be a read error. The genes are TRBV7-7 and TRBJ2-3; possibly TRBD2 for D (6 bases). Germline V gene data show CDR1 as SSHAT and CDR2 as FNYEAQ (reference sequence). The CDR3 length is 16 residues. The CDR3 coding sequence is TGTGCTAGCAGCTTAGGTGGAGGGCGGGGCACAGATACGCAGTATTTT. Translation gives CASSLGGGRGTDTQYF.

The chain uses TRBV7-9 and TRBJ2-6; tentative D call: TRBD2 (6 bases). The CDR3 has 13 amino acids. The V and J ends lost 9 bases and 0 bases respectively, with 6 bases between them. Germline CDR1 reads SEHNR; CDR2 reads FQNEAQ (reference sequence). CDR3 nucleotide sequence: TGTGCCAGGGGGGGCTCTGGGGCCAACGTCCTGACTTTC. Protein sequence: CARGGSGANVLTF.

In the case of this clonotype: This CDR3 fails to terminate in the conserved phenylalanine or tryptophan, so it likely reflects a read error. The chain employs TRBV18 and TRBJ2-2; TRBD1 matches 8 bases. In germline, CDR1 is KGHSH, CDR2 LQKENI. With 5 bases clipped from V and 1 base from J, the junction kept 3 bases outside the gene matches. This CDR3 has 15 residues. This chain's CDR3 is CASSTGQGNTGELFL. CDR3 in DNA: TGTGCCAGCTCAACCGGACAGGGGAACACCGGGGAGCTGTTTCTT.

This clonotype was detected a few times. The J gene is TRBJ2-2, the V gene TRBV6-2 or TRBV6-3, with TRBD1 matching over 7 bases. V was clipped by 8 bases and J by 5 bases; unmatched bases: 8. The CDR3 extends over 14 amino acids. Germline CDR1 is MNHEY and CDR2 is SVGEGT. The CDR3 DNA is TGTGCCAGCGAGAAGGGGGCAAGAACCGGGGAGCTGTTTTTT. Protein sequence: CASEKGARTGELFF.

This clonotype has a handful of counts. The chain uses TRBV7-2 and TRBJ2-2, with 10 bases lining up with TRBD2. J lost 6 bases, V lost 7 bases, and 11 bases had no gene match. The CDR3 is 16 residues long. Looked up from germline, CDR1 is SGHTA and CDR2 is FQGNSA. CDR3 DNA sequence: TGTGCCAGCACCACCTCGAGCGGGGGGGCTTCCGGGGAGCTGTTTTTT. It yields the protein CASTTSSGGASGELFF.

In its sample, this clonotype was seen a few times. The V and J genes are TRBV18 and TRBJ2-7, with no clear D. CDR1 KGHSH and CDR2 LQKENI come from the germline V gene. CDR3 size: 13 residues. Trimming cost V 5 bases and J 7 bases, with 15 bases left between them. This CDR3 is CASSANAMREQYF. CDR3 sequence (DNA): TGTGCCAGCTCAGCGAATGCCATGAGGGAGCAGTACTTC. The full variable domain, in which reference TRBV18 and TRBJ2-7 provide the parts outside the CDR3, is NAGVMQNPRHLVRRRGQEARLRCSPMKGHSHVYWYRQLPEEGLKFMVYLQKENIIDESGMPKERFSAEFPKEGPSILRIQQVVRGDSAAYFCASSANAMREQYFGPGTRLTVT.

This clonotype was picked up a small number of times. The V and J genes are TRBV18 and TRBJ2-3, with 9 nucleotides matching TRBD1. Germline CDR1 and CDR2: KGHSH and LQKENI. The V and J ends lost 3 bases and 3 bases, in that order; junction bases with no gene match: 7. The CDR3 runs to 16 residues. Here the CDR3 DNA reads TGTGCCAGCTCACCCCTTGACAGGGGGGTAACAGATACGCAGTATTTT. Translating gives CASSPLDRGVTDTQYF.

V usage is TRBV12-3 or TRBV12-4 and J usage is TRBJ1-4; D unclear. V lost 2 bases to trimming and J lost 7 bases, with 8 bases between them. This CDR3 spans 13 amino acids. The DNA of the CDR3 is TGTGCCAGCAGTTTAACCGTGCGTGAAAAACTGTTTTTT. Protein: CASSLTVREKLFF.